Presented here are 23 T cell receptor beta chains from one specimen sequenced in a study of blood T cell repertoires in COVID-19. Data came from immunoSEQ multiplex PCR; TCRdb stores just in-frame clones and leaves some out. The table includes some 220,000 clones, approximately 84% detected once. Input material: peripheral blood. The receptors were sampled from a man in his fifties or sixties with acute or convalescent COVID-19.

The chain joins TRBV12-3 or TRBV12-4 to TRBJ2-7; 13 positions agree with TRBD2. V was clipped by 10 bases and J by 5 bases; unmatched bases: 5. This CDR3 is built from 13 residues. The CDR3 bases are TGTGCCATCAGGACTAGCGGGAGCCACGAGCAGTACTTC. This codes for CAIRTSGSHEQYF.

This sequence joins TRBV6-2 or TRBV6-3 and TRBJ1-1; D not resolved. CDR1 and CDR2 from the germline V gene are MNHEY and SVGEGT. Trimming took off 2 bases at V and 11 bases at J, with 21 bases between the two ends. The CDR3 loop spans 15 amino acids. This CDR3 reads CASSYGENPALGAFF. The CDR3 DNA sequence: TGTGCCAGCAGTTACGGGGAGAACCCTGCCCTGGGGGCTTTCTTT.

The genes are TRBV6-5 and TRBJ2-1; the match to TRBD2 covers 11 bases. CDR1 is MNHEY and CDR2 is SVGAGI in the germline V gene. The CDR3 has 15 amino acids. With V trimmed by 4 bases and J by 4 bases, 3 bases remained unmatched. The CDR3 loop is CASSFSGGAYNEQFF. The CDR3 nucleotides are TGTGCCAGCAGTTTTAGCGGGGGGGCGTACAATGAGCAGTTCTTC.

The chain is built from TRBV18 and TRBJ1-1; D unclear. Trimming stripped 2 bases from V and 5 bases from J, with 9 bases between. The CDR3 runs 13 residues. Germline-derived CDR1 and CDR2 are KGHSH and LQKENI. The CDR3 region has the DNA TGTGCCAGCTCACCAAGGCGGGATACTGAAGCTTTCTTT. As protein: CASSPRRDTEAFF.

The chain couples TRBV3-1 (or the pseudogene TRBV3-2) to TRBJ2-1; 10 bases fit TRBD2. Germline V CDR1 and CDR2: LGHDT, YNNKEL (reference sequence). Trimming removed 0 bases from V and 10 bases from J; junction bases left unmatched: 6. This CDR3 is built from 15 residues. CDR3: CASSQDASGRVEQFF. The CDR3 DNA sequence: TGTGCCAGCAGCCAAGATGCTAGCGGGAGAGTCGAGCAGTTCTTC.

The J gene is TRBJ2-2, the V gene TRBV7-9; no clear D gene. Germline-derived CDR1 and CDR2 are SEHNR and FQNEAQ (reference sequence). The V end lost 5 bases, the J end lost 4 bases, and 23 bases lay between the germline ends. This CDR3 comprises 18 residues. In DNA form, the CDR3 reads TGTGCCAGCAGCCTCCCCCGTCGCCCCCCCAGAGGCACCGGGGAGCTGTTTTTT. Residues: CASSLPRRPPRGTGELFF.

This clone was seen many times. The gene calls are TRBV13 and TRBJ2-2; possible D gene TRBD1, 5 bases. CDR1 is PRHDT, CDR2 FYEKMQ, per germline (reference sequence). The CDR3 loop spans 16 amino acids. V was trimmed by 5 bases and J by 5 bases, leaving 18 bases between them. The CDR3 nucleotides read TGTGCCAGCAGCCCCCCCGGCAGGGAAGGGACCGGGGAGCTGTTTTTT. Protein product: CASSPPGREGTGELFF.

This chain joins TRBV7-3 and TRBJ1-1; the D is unclear. Trimming removed 3 bases from V and 3 bases from J, with 8 bases in between. CDR1 and CDR2 (germline): SGHTA, FQGTGA. The CDR3 is 13 residues long. DNA for the CDR3: TGTGCCAGCAGCTTGACTAGGGACACTGAAGCTTTCTTT. Encoded protein: CASSLTRDTEAFF.

DNA for the CDR3: TGTGCCAGCAGCTTAGAGAGGACAGGAGCGATCTCCTACGAGCAGTACTTC. Its translation: CASSLERTGAISYEQYF. The rearrangement uses TRBV11-2 and TRBJ2-7, with 7 bases aligning to TRBD1. Germline loops: CDR1 SGHAT, CDR2 FQNNGV. This CDR3 comprises 17 residues. Trimming cost V 0 bases and J 0 bases; bases outside gene matches: 8. The full variable domain, its missing parts supplied by reference TRBV11-2 and TRBJ2-7, is EAGVAQSPRYKIIEKRQSVAFWCNPISGHATLYWYQQILGQGPKLLIQFQNNGVVDDSQLPKDRFSAERLKGVDSTLKIQPAKLEDSAVYLCASSLERTGAISYEQYFGPGTRLTVT.

The CDR3, as DNA: TGTGCCAGTAGTCGTTTGGACAGTTCCCCCTACGAGCAGTACTTC. Its translation: CASSRLDSSPYEQYF. V is TRBV19 and J is TRBJ2-7, with D possibly being TRBD1 (6 bases). V gave up 5 bases and J gave up 2 bases, with 16 bases separating them. CDR3 length equals 15 residues. CDR1 is LNHDA, CDR2 SQIVND, per germline (reference sequence).

The chain couples TRBV29-1 to TRBJ1-1; 8 positions agree with TRBD1. The germline gives CDR1 SQVTM, CDR2 ANQGSEA. V lost 6 bases, J lost 2 bases, and 5 bases stayed unmatched. This CDR3 has 13 residues. The CDR3 nucleotides are TGCAGCGTCGAGGGACAGGAAAACACTGAAGCTTTCTTT. Amino acids: CSVEGQENTEAFF.

A single count supports this clone. The chain combines TRBV19 with TRBJ2-6; a weak D match, TRBD2 (5 bases). The V end lost 6 bases, the J end lost 3 bases, and 18 bases lay between the germline ends. This CDR3 spans 17 amino acids. Germline V gene sequence: CDR1 LNHDA, CDR2 SQIVND (reference sequence). In nucleotides, the CDR3 is TGTGCCAGTAGGTACGCGGGTGGGGTAGGTGGGGCCAACGTCCTGACTTTC. Its protein is CASRYAGGVGGANVLTF.

The rearrangement links TRBV12-5 to TRBJ1-2, with 8 bases lining up with TRBD1. The CDR3 runs 15 residues. Germline CDR1 LGHNT, CDR2 FRNRAP. Losses at the gene ends were 1 base for V and 3 bases for J; bases not matched to a gene: 4. Written as DNA, the CDR3 is TGTGCTAGTGGTTTGGGGGGACAGGCTGACTATGGCTACACCTTC. It encodes CASGLGGQADYGYTF.

The chain combines TRBV6-4 with TRBJ2-1; D is unclear. V lost 3 bases to trimming and J lost 6 bases, with 6 bases between them. The CDR3 loop spans 12 amino acids. The V gene's germline CDR1 is MRHNA and CDR2 SNTAGT. The CDR3 loop is CASSDGINEQFF. Written as DNA, the CDR3 is TGTGCCAGCAGTGATGGCATCAATGAGCAGTTCTTC.

The gene calls are TRBV30 and TRBJ2-7; a possible D gene is TRBD1 (6 bases). The CDR3 has 14 residues. V was clipped by 6 bases and J by 0 bases, with 15 bases between them. Germline-derived CDR1 and CDR2 are GTSNPN and SVGIG (reference sequence). Written as DNA, the CDR3 is TGTGCCTGTGACAGGCCCAACCTCTCCTACGAGCAGTACTTC. Translating it yields CACDRPNLSYEQYF. The complete variable domain, with remaining parts taken from reference TRBV30 and TRBJ2-7, reads SQTIHQWPATLVQPVGSPLSLECTVEGTSNPNLYWYRQAAGRGLQLLFYSVGIGQISSEVPQNLSASRPQDRQFILSSKKLLLSDSGFYLCACDRPNLSYEQYFGPGTRLTVT.

This clone was observed a single time. The chain recombines TRBV27 with TRBJ1-3; 8 bases line up with TRBD1. Germline V gene sequence: CDR1 MNHEY, CDR2 SMNVEV (reference sequence). The CDR3 has 15 residues. Trimming took 4 bases from V and 11 from J; bases not matched to a gene: 13. The CDR3 nucleotides are TGTGCCAGCAGTTCTTACGGGACAGGACTACACGCCATATATTTT. This codes for CASSSYGTGLHAIYF.

The CDR3, as DNA: TGTGCCAGCAGCCACCCTCCGAGCTCTGGAAACACCATATATTTT. It translates to CASSHPPSSGNTIYF. The rearrangement uses TRBV6-2 or TRBV6-3 and TRBJ1-3; the D is unclear. The CDR3 totals 15 residues. Germline CDR1 is MNHEY and CDR2 is SVGEGT. Trimming stripped 6 bases from V and 0 bases from J, with 12 bases between.

The CDR3 sequence is CASSPGLAGGDADTQYF. Written as DNA, the CDR3 is TGTGCCAGCAGCCCTGGACTAGCGGGAGGTGACGCAGATACGCAGTATTTT. The genes are TRBV9 and TRBJ2-3; 14 nucleotides match TRBD2. V shed 4 bases, J shed 4 bases, and the junction held 8 bases outside the gene matches. CDR1 is SGDLS, CDR2 YYNGEE, per germline. CDR3 length equals 17 residues.

The chain is built from TRBV19 and TRBJ1-5; weak D call: TRBD1 (5 bases). CDR1 LNHDA and CDR2 SQIVND come from the germline V gene (reference sequence). The CDR3 runs 12 residues. V lost 6 bases to trimming and J lost 7 bases, with 10 bases between them. CDR3: CASRQGGQPQHF. The CDR3 coding sequence is TGTGCCAGTAGGCAGGGAGGCCAGCCCCAGCATTTT.

This rearrangement joins TRBV12-3 or TRBV12-4 to TRBJ2-7, with D maybe TRBD1 (5 bases). V was shortened by 6 bases and J by 3 bases, with 9 bases between the two germline ends. The CDR3 is 12 residues long. The CDR3 region has the DNA TGTGCCAGCAGCCCCGACAGCTACGAGCAGTACTTC. Its translation is CASSPDSYEQYF.

The chain recombines TRBV4-2 with TRBJ2-5; 12 bases align to TRBD1. Germline lookup yields CDR1 LGHNA and CDR2 YNFKEQ. This CDR3 spans 17 amino acids. J gave up 4 bases and V 0 bases, and 6 bases lay outside the gene matches. The CDR3 sequence: CASSQDVRDRGRETQYF. The CDR3 nucleotides are TGTGCCAGCAGCCAAGACGTCCGGGACAGGGGGCGAGAGACCCAGTACTTC.

The chain has TRBV3-1 (or the pseudogene TRBV3-2) and TRBJ2-5; 10 bases are a match to TRBD2. The J segment lost 4 bases and the V segment lost 0 bases, leaving 8 bases of the junction unmatched. The CDR3 sequence is 17 residues long. CDR1 is LGHDT and CDR2 is YNNKEL in the germline V gene (reference sequence). The CDR3 sequence is CASSQDLGAGGRETQYF. In DNA form, the CDR3 reads TGTGCCAGCAGCCAAGATCTAGGAGCGGGGGGGAGAGAGACCCAGTACTTC.

This chain links TRBV5-1 with TRBJ2-5; 10 positions agree with TRBD2. Germline V gene lookup returns CDR1 SGHRS and CDR2 YFSETQ. The CDR3 spans 16 residues. The junction had 7 bases not matched to a gene; V was cut back by 0 bases and J by 5 bases. The CDR3 loop reads CASSLGLAGDGETQYF. The DNA for the CDR3 is TGCGCCAGCAGCTTGGGTCTAGCGGGAGATGGCGAGACCCAGTACTTC.